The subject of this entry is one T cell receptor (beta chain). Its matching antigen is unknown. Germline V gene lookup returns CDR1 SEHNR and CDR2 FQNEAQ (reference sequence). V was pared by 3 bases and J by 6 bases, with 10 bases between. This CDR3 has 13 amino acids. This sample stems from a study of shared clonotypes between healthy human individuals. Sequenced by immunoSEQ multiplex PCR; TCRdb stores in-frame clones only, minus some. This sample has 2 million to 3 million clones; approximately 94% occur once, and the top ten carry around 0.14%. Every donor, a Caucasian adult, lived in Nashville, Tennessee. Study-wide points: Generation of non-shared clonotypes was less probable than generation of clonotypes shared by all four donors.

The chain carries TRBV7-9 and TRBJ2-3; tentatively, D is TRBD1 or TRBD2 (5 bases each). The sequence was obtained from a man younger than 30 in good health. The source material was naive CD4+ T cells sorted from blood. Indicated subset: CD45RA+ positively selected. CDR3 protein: CASSFTRDDTQYF. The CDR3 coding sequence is TGTGCCAGCAGCTTCACCCGGGACGATACGCAGTATTTT.